The 21 T cell receptor beta chains given below trace back to one sample, sequenced in a study of patients and donors after allogeneic stem cell transplantation. Via MiXCR, TCRdb re-called the RT-PCR reads, giving one row per CDR3 protein. The table lists under 200,000 distinct CDR3 sequences, roughly 24% of them singletons. Source material: blood, either unsorted or a sorted T cell fraction (not recorded which). These TCRs come from a human donor who was either an allogeneic HSCT recipient or a stem cell or donor lymphocyte infusion donor (not recorded which). It is not recorded whose cells these are; they may come from a transplant donor.

V is TRBV7-7 and J is TRBJ2-1; D gene ambiguous. Germline CDR1 reads SSHAT; CDR2 reads FNYEAQ (reference sequence). This CDR3 is built from 14 residues. Trimming left V 5 bases short and J 4 bases short, with 12 bases between. The CDR3 DNA reads TGTGCCAGCAGCCCTCTATGGGTTTACAATGAGCAGTTCTTC. This sequence encodes CASSPLWVYNEQFF.

The chain employs TRBV20-1 and TRBJ1-1; D is ambiguous. The CDR3 is made up of 13 amino acids. Trimming stripped 0 bases from V and 3 bases from J, with 8 bases between. CDR1 and CDR2 (germline): DFQATT, SNEGSKA (reference sequence). The CDR3 nucleotides are TGCAGTGCTAGAGATCGGAGGTACACTGAAGCTTTCTTT. Protein sequence: CSARDRRYTEAFF.

V and J are TRBV24-1 and TRBJ2-3; 7 nucleotides align to TRBD1. The trim removed 12 bases at V and 0 bases at J, leaving 5 bases unmatched. The CDR3 is made up of 13 amino acids. CDR1 and CDR2 (germline): KGHDR, SFDVKD. CDR3 DNA sequence: TGTGCCTCCCGGGACAGCAGCACAGATACGCAGTATTTT. This gives the protein CASRDSSTDTQYF.

J is TRBJ2-3 and V is TRBV27; D remains unclear. The length of the CDR3 is 14 residues. V was clipped by 6 bases and J by 2 bases, with 12 bases between them. Germline V lookup: CDR1 MNHEY, CDR2 SMNVEV (reference sequence). The DNA of the CDR3 is TGTGCCAGCAGAGGAGAAATCGCCACAGATACGCAGTATTTT. It encodes CASRGEIATDTQYF.

A few counts support this clonotype. This chain joins TRBV29-1 and TRBJ1-1, with D tentatively TRBD1 (6 bases). Trimming took 5 bases from V and 3 from J, leaving 16 bases between them. The CDR3 contains 14 residues. Germline CDR1 and CDR2: SQVTM and ANQGSEA. The DNA for the CDR3 is TGCAGCGTTTACAGGGCACGGCTCTACACTGAAGCTTTCTTT. Amino acids: CSVYRARLYTEAFF.

The chain combines TRBV5-1 with TRBJ2-5; D gene uncertain. The CDR3 extends over 13 amino acids. V was shortened by 1 base and J by 1 base, with 5 bases between the two germline ends. CDR1 and CDR2 from the germline V gene are SGHRS and YFSETQ. The CDR3 coding sequence is TGCGCCAGCAGCTTGATAGGCCAAGAGACCCAGTACTTC. Its protein product is CASSLIGQETQYF.

This sequence joins TRBV5-1 and TRBJ1-2; TRBD1 matches at 7 bases. The ends lost 3 bases at V and 6 bases at J; junction bases unmatched: 11. This CDR3 contains 15 residues. Germline V gives CDR1 SGHRS, CDR2 YFSETQ. CDR3 coding DNA: TGCGCCAGCAGCTCAACCGGGACAGAGGTTGATGGCTACACCTTC. Amino acid sequence: CASSSTGTEVDGYTF.

The chain is built from TRBV19 and TRBJ2-3; perhaps TRBD2 as D (6 bases). The CDR3 is 14 amino acids. Deletions cut 3 bases from V and 6 bases from J, with 13 bases between. Germline V CDR1 and CDR2: LNHDA, SQIVND (reference sequence). DNA of the CDR3: TGTGCCAGTAGTATTGGGCGGGGCCTCGATACGCAGTATTTT. It codes for CASSIGRGLDTQYF.

The J gene is TRBJ1-1, the V gene TRBV5-1; 7 bases are shared with TRBD1. Germline values: CDR1 SGHRS, CDR2 YFSETQ. The CDR3 is made up of 15 amino acids. The V segment lost 0 bases and the J segment 1 base; nucleotides outside the gene matches: 3. CDR3 protein: CASSLEGQPNTEAFF. The CDR3 nucleotides are TGCGCCAGCAGCTTGGAGGGACAGCCGAACACTGAAGCTTTCTTT.

CDR3 residues: CASSWGQGASEAFF. CDR3 sequence (DNA): TGCGCCAGCAGCTGGGGGCAAGGGGCCAGTGAAGCTTTCTTT. The chain employs TRBV5-1 and TRBJ1-1, with a possible D match to TRBD1 (6 bases). Trimming pared 3 bases from V and 7 bases from J, leaving 16 bases between. This CDR3 is 14 amino acids long. Germline CDR1 and CDR2: SGHRS and YFSETQ.

J is TRBJ2-5 and V is TRBV12-3 or TRBV12-4; TRBD1 aligns across 7 bases. This CDR3 spans 14 amino acids. The junction had 7 bases not matched to a gene; V was cut back by 4 bases and J by 5 bases. The CDR3 sequence is CASSYSTGVETQYF. CDR3 DNA: TGTGCCAGCAGTTACTCCACAGGGGTGGAGACCCAGTACTTC.

The chain recombines TRBV5-5 with TRBJ2-6; unclear D gene. The V gene's germline CDR1 is SGHKS and CDR2 YYEKEE (reference sequence). This CDR3 comprises 16 residues. Trimming shortened V by 0 bases and J by 12 bases, and 19 bases separated the two germline ends. CDR3 coding DNA: TGTGCCAGCAGCTTGGCTCCCTTTCTTGTCCAATTCGTCCTGACTTTC. Protein product: CASSLAPFLVQFVLTF.

This clonotype was counted a few times. The CDR3 region is CASRPDRWSSYEQYF. In nucleotides, the CDR3 is TGTGCCAGCAGGCCGGACAGGTGGTCTTCCTACGAGCAGTACTTC. The chain uses TRBV27 and TRBJ2-7, with TRBD1 identical over 7 bases. The germline V gene has CDR1 MNHEY and CDR2 SMNVEV (reference sequence). Germline trimming cut 6 bases from V and 1 base from J; bases unmatched to any gene: 9. This CDR3 region has 15 residues.

The chain couples TRBV29-1 to TRBJ2-7, with D possibly being TRBD1 (5 bases). Germline lookup yields CDR1 SQVTM and CDR2 ANQGSEA. V shed 1 base and J shed 2 bases, with 6 bases lying between them. The CDR3 totals 12 residues. The CDR3 DNA is TGCAGCGTTGAAGCGACAGCCTACGAGCAGTACTTC. This encodes CSVEATAYEQYF.

This clonotype was recorded a few times. This rearrangement joins TRBV19 to TRBJ1-4; D not certain. The V end lost 5 bases, the J end lost 7 bases, and 8 bases lay between the germline ends. Germline loops: CDR1 LNHDA, CDR2 SQIVND (reference sequence). There are 12 residues in the CDR3. The CDR3 DNA reads TGTGCCAGTAGTCCTCCGACTGAAAAACTGTTTTTT. It encodes CASSPPTEKLFF.

This clonotype was counted between two and nine times. A junction end diverges from the germline sequence, so it may reflect a read error. This chain joins TRBV12-3 or TRBV12-4 and TRBJ1-1; D is undetermined. There are 13 residues in the CDR3. The CDR3 loop reads CASSFVENSEAFF. For the CDR3, the DNA is TGTGCCAGCAGTTTCGTAGAGAACTCTGAAGCTTTCTTT.

Of note for this clonotype: The germline gene is not matched at one end of the junction; a read error may be the cause. The V gene is TRBV5-1, the J gene TRBJ2-5; D gene ambiguous. The length of the CDR3 is 11 residues. Germline V gene lookup returns CDR1 SGHRS and CDR2 YFSETQ. CDR3 in amino acids: CASRSQEAQYF. The CDR3 nucleotides are TGCGCCAGCAGGTCCCAAGAGGCCCAGTACTTC.

This clonotype has at least ten counts. This chain links TRBV7-6 with TRBJ1-1; the D gene is possibly TRBD1 (5 bases). The V gene lost 7 bases and the J gene lost 2 bases, with 11 bases spanning the gap. The V gene's germline CDR1 is SGHVS and CDR2 FNYEAQ. This CDR3 spans 13 amino acids. CDR3 sequence (DNA): TGTGCCAGCACCTTGACAGATAACACTGAAGCTTTCTTT. It specifies CASTLTDNTEAFF.

V gene TRBV9 combines with J gene TRBJ2-1, with 7 bases identical to TRBD2. Germline V gene sequence: CDR1 SGDLS, CDR2 YYNGEE. With V trimmed by 0 bases and J by 0 bases, 6 bases remained unmatched. There are 17 residues in the CDR3. DNA for the CDR3: TGTGCCAGCAGCGTAGGATTAGCGGGTGGCTCCTACAATGAGCAGTTCTTC. Translating it yields CASSVGLAGGSYNEQFF.

This clonotype has just a few counts. V is TRBV6-1 and J is TRBJ1-4; no clear D gene. Trimming took off 7 bases at V and 4 bases at J, with 10 bases between the two ends. This CDR3 has 13 residues. Per germline, CDR1 MNHNS and CDR2 SASEGT. The CDR3 protein is CASNLVFNEKLFF. The CDR3 coding sequence is TGTGCCAGCAACTTAGTCTTTAATGAAAAACTGTTTTTT.

This clonotype was picked up a small number of times. V and J are TRBV10-3 and TRBJ2-2, with 8 bases lining up with TRBD2. The CDR3 spans 14 residues. Trimming cost V 11 bases and J 3 bases; bases outside gene matches: 8. Germline CDR1 is ENHRY and CDR2 is SYGVKD. Here the CDR3 reads CALKAGEHTGELFF. DNA of the CDR3: TGTGCCCTTAAAGCGGGAGAGCACACCGGGGAGCTGTTTTTT.